The next 21 T cell receptor beta chains were all read from a single sample in a study of regulatory T cells in long-lasting Graves disease. Construction of TCR beta libraries relied on iRepertoire HTBI primers and on Arm-PCR targeting CDR3 regions. Using its own MiXCR run on the multiplex PCR reads, TCRdb lists one record per CDR3 protein. Of 620,000 or so distinct CDR3 sequences listed, around 15% were seen once; the top ten hold about 18%. Indicated time point: newly diagnosed GD, antithyroid drugs for less than 3 months. Making the TCR library involved RNA that had been extracted from PBMCs. The data also belong to a second study, concerning T cells in Graves' hyperthyroidism and ophthalmopathy.

The source was peripheral blood mononuclear cells (PBMCs), collected at new diagnosis, from a patient treated with antithyroid drugs. The receptors come from a woman in her thirties with Graves disease.

The table lists this clonotype with many counts. The V gene is TRBV28, the J gene TRBJ1-1, with D hard to call. The germline CDR1 and CDR2 sequences are MDHEN and SYDVKM. This CDR3 is built from 13 residues. Trimming took off 8 bases at V and 4 bases at J, with 14 bases between the two ends. The CDR3 region has the DNA TGTGCCAGCCTAAACGGCATTAGCACTGAAGCTTTCTTT. Its protein is CASLNGISTEAFF.

This clonotype was seen only a few times. This chain connects TRBV7-9 to TRBJ2-7, with TRBD2 matching over 8 bases. Germline assignment: CDR1 SEHNR and CDR2 FQNEAQ (reference sequence). Trimming took 2 bases from V and 4 from J; bases not matched to a gene: 7. CDR3 length: 15 amino acids. CDR3 sequence: CASSLIDREGYEQYF. The CDR3 DNA reads TGTGCCAGCAGCTTAATCGACCGGGAGGGATACGAGCAGTACTTC.

This clonotype occurred a few times. This sequence joins TRBV28 and TRBJ1-2, with D possibly being TRBD1 (5 bases). The CDR3 has 14 residues. V shed 6 bases and J shed 5 bases, with 16 bases lying between them. Germline loops: CDR1 MDHEN, CDR2 SYDVKM. CDR3 coding DNA: TGTGCCAGCAGCTCCTCCGGGACCCCGTATGGCTACACCTTC. Translation: CASSSSGTPYGYTF.

This chain links TRBV2 with TRBJ1-4, with 9 bases aligning to TRBD1. CDR3 length: 13 residues. The germline V gene encodes CDR1 SNHLY and CDR2 FYNNEI. The ends lost 8 bases at V and 8 bases at J; junction bases unmatched: 6. CDR3 sequence reads: CASQGTGFEKLFF. CDR3 nucleotides: TGTGCCAGCCAAGGGACAGGGTTCGAAAAACTGTTTTTT.

This clonotype was detected only a few times. The rearrangement links TRBV5-1 to TRBJ1-1, with a tentative D call TRBD1 (6 bases). Germline lookup yields CDR1 SGHRS and CDR2 YFSETQ. The V end was cut by 5 bases, the J end by 5 bases, with 13 bases between. This CDR3 has 13 residues. The CDR3 bases are TGCGCCAGCAGTGCCGGGGGGACAACTGAAGCTTTCTTT. Its protein product is CASSAGGTTEAFF. The entire variable domain, with the rest obtained from reference TRBV5-1 and TRBJ1-1, is as follows: KAGVTQTPRYLIKTRGQQVTLSCSPISGHRSVSWYQQTPGQGLQFLFEYFSETQRNKGNFPGRFSGRQFSNSRSEMNVSTLELGDSALYLCASSAGGTTEAFFGQGTRLTVV.

This clonotype was counted at least ten times. The chain has TRBV5-1 and TRBJ2-2, with 7 nucleotides matching TRBD2. The CDR3 runs 15 residues. Germline-derived CDR1 and CDR2 are SGHRS and YFSETQ. Germline trimming cut 3 bases from V and 0 bases from J; bases unmatched to any gene: 2. This CDR3 reads CASSSGLANTGELFF. The CDR3, as DNA: TGCGCCAGCAGCTCCGGACTAGCGAACACCGGGGAGCTGTTTTTT.

This clonotype appeared a few times. Possible read error: a much larger clone is one base away. The chain joins TRBV7-2 to TRBJ2-2, with D uncertain. Deletions cut 7 bases from V and 3 bases from J, with 24 bases between. The CDR3 is 18 amino acids. Germline assignment: CDR1 SGHTA and CDR2 FQGNSA. The DNA for the CDR3 is TGTGCCAGCAACCTCGACGCGTTGAGCCATCGCCACACCGGGGAGCTGTTTTTT. Protein: CASNLDALSHRHTGELFF.

This rearrangement joins TRBV29-1 to TRBJ1-4; 8 bases agree with TRBD1. V shed 4 bases, J shed 6 bases, and the junction held 16 bases outside the gene matches. The CDR3 is 17 residues long. CDR1 and CDR2 (germline): SQVTM, ANQGSEA. The CDR3 is CSVADLSGTGPHEKLFF. Here the CDR3 DNA reads TGCAGCGTTGCCGACCTCTCCGGGACAGGCCCACATGAAAAACTGTTTTTT.

This clonotype turned up a few times. The chain combines TRBV4-1 with TRBJ2-2; 8 bases align to TRBD2. The CDR3 totals 15 residues. Germline V gene sequence: CDR1 MGHRA, CDR2 YSYEKL. After removal of 3 bases from V and 4 bases from J, the junction contained 4 bases not matched to a gene. The CDR3 here is CASSHGTSGTGELFF. CDR3 DNA: TGCGCCAGCAGCCACGGGACTAGTGGCACCGGGGAGCTGTTTTTT.

The CDR3 reads CASSPQTGYTSSTEAFF. In nucleotides, the CDR3 is TGTGCCAGCTCACCACAGACAGGGTATACGTCCAGCACTGAAGCTTTCTTT. This chain uses TRBV18 with TRBJ1-1; 7 bases line up with TRBD1. CDR1 is KGHSH and CDR2 is LQKENI in the germline V gene. CDR3 length equals 17 residues. Losses at the gene ends were 1 base for V and 4 bases for J; bases not matched to a gene: 12.

A single count supports this clonotype. This chain joins TRBV3-1 and TRBJ2-7; D gene unclear. Trimming left V 0 bases short and J 7 bases short, with 19 bases between. Germline V gene lookup returns CDR1 LGHDT and CDR2 YNNKEL (reference sequence). CDR3 length: 16 amino acids. CDR3 protein: CASSQDFVTPPEEQYF. DNA for the CDR3: TGTGCCAGCAGCCAAGACTTCGTAACCCCCCCTGAGGAGCAGTACTTC.

This clonotype showed up just a few times. This chain joins TRBV6-2 or TRBV6-3 and TRBJ2-3, with 9 bases fitting TRBD2. J lost 3 bases, V lost 2 bases, and 12 bases had no gene match. Germline V gives CDR1 MNHEY, CDR2 SVGEGT. The length of the CDR3 is 18 residues. CDR3 sequence: CASSYNSLAGKGTDTQYF. CDR3 DNA sequence: TGTGCCAGCAGTTACAACTCGCTAGCGGGAAAGGGTACAGATACGCAGTATTTT.

This clonotype was counted ten times or more. V and J are TRBV5-1 and TRBJ2-1; 8 bases are a match to TRBD2. CDR1 and CDR2 (germline): SGHRS, YFSETQ. CDR3 length: 14 residues. Unmatched junction bases numbered 8, after V lost 4 bases and J lost 8 bases. This chain's CDR3 is CASSRQRERDEQFF. The DNA of the CDR3 is TGCGCCAGCAGCCGTCAGCGGGAGAGGGATGAGCAGTTCTTC.

This clonotype was seen a few times. V gene TRBV25-1 combines with J gene TRBJ2-6; D not certain. Trimming left V 5 bases short and J 0 bases short, with 8 bases between. Germline lookup yields CDR1 MGHDK and CDR2 SYGVNS. The CDR3 has 15 residues. The CDR3 loop is CASSKSVSGANVLTF. The CDR3 DNA is TGTGCCAGCAGTAAATCTGTCTCTGGGGCCAACGTCCTGACTTTC.

This clonotype was found many times. The chain combines TRBV20-1 with TRBJ1-5, with no clear D. The CDR3 runs 14 residues. Germline V gene data show CDR1 as DFQATT and CDR2 as SNEGSKA (reference sequence). The V gene lost 1 base and the J gene lost 6 bases, with 13 bases spanning the gap. The CDR3 loop reads CSARASPVTQPQHF. CDR3 DNA sequence: TGCAGTGCTAGAGCGTCCCCAGTAACTCAGCCCCAGCATTTT.

This chain uses TRBV6-6 with TRBJ2-7, with a weak D call TRBD1 (6 bases). The CDR3 is 15 amino acids. Per the germline V gene, CDR1 is MNHNY and CDR2 is SVGAGI (reference sequence). V was clipped by 0 bases and J by 2 bases, with 11 bases between them. CDR3 protein: CASSYSTGITYEQYF. In nucleotides, the CDR3 is TGTGCCAGCAGTTACTCGACAGGAATAACCTACGAGCAGTACTTC.

This clonotype was seen ten or more times. The J gene is TRBJ1-1, the V gene TRBV2; tentatively, D is TRBD1 (5 bases). The CDR3 is 13 residues long. CDR1 and CDR2 from the germline V gene are SNHLY and FYNNEI. Trimming stripped 4 bases from V and 4 bases from J, with 10 bases between. The CDR3 DNA follows: TGTGCCAGCAGTGGGACACTCCCCACTGAAGCTTTCTTT. Translating gives CASSGTLPTEAFF.

This clonotype was seen only once. A much larger clone lies a single base off, so this may be a read error. The V gene is TRBV20-1, the J gene TRBJ2-3; D may be TRBD2 (6 bases). V was shortened by 2 bases and J by 4 bases, with 13 bases between the two germline ends. The germline V gene has CDR1 DFQATT and CDR2 SNEGSKA (reference sequence). CDR3 length equals 14 residues. The CDR3 nucleotides read TGCAGTGCTAGAAGGGACTTAGCCTCAGATACGCAGTATTTT. Amino acid sequence: CSARRDLASDTQYF.

V gene TRBV10-3 combines with J gene TRBJ2-7, with TRBD1 matching 8 bases. The germline V gene encodes CDR1 ENHRY and CDR2 SYGVKD. The CDR3 contains 14 residues. V was clipped by 3 bases and J by 3 bases; unmatched bases: 4. CDR3 protein: CAISDQGAGYEQYF. For the CDR3, the DNA is TGTGCCATCAGTGATCAGGGGGCGGGCTACGAGCAGTACTTC.

The rearrangement links TRBV20-1 to TRBJ2-6, with 8 bases aligning to TRBD2. V shed 5 bases, J shed 0 bases, and the junction held 9 bases outside the gene matches. Germline assignment: CDR1 DFQATT and CDR2 SNEGSKA (reference sequence). The CDR3 covers 17 residues. The CDR3, as DNA: TGCAGTGCTGGGGATAGCGGGGCCAGCTCTGGGGCCAACGTCCTGACTTTC. Translated, it gives CSAGDSGASSGANVLTF.

This clonotype came up a few times. The chain has TRBV30 and TRBJ1-1; TRBD1 might be the D (6 bases). The V and J ends lost 2 bases and 12 bases respectively, with 25 bases between them. Germline V gene data show CDR1 as GTSNPN and CDR2 as SVGIG (reference sequence). The CDR3 totals 15 residues. This CDR3 is CAWSPRTHFQGMTFF. The CDR3 DNA sequence: TGTGCCTGGAGTCCACGAACGCATTTTCAGGGGATGACTTTCTTT.